Only a few counts were recorded for the clone carrying this T cell receptor (beta chain). What it binds is unknown. One end of the junction fails to match germline, which may point to a read error. Per the germline V gene, CDR1 is SGHTA and CDR2 is FQGNSA. The CDR3 consists of 15 residues. This sample is drawn from a study of neurological immune-mediated disorders. Findings and caveats of the study: The authors found no clinical or MRI feature associated with the multiple sclerosis repertoire cluster. Repertoires from 18 of 34 multiple sclerosis patients grouped phylogenetically into a related-CDR3 cluster, suggesting a possible signature.

cDNA synthesis was performed by 5'RACE with 10-nucleotide random UMIs. TCRdb recomputed calls from the 5' RACE reads with MiXCR, one row per CDR3 protein. The sample holds 55,000 to 60,000 distinct CDR3 sequences, roughly 3.5% seen once. The unsorted libraries were generated from a total of 2 million PBMCs, which had been stored in RNAlater at -80 C. Sequenced: PBMCs. V usage is TRBV7-2 and J usage is TRBJ1-5; TRBD1 aligns across 7 bases. The clonotype originates from a woman in her 30s with multiple sclerosis. CDR3 loop: CASSSTGVPNQPQNF. The CDR3 DNA reads TGTGCCAGCAGTTCAACAGGGGTCCCGAATCAGCCCCAGAATTTT.